Listed below are T cell receptor beta chains from one sample, sequenced in a study of blood T cell repertoires in COVID-19. Sequenced by immunoSEQ multiplex PCR; TCRdb stores in-frame clones only, minus some. The sample lists some 100,000 clones, roughly four fifths seen once, with about 13% in the top ten. The sample taken for sequencing was peripheral blood. The receptors were gathered from a human donor in a cohort sampled during active COVID-19. Each CDR3 is given with its conserved first and last residue. A D gene is named only where the DNA matches it firmly. Only some rows state a clone size, as once, few, many or a class for expanded clones.

>-|TRBJ1-6|-|TRBV18
CASSPRRNSPLHF
TGTGCCAGCTCACCCCGGCGGAATTCACCCCTCCACTTT
>-|TRBJ2-7|-|TRBV4-3
CASSQDRDRLTYEQYF
TGCGCCAGCAGCCAAGACAGAGACAGGCTCACCTACGAGCAGTACTTC
>TRBD1|TRBJ1-5|-|TRBV2
CASRGQGAQGQPQHF
TGTGCCAGCAGGGGACAGGGGGCGCAGGGGCAGCCCCAGCATTTT
>-|TRBJ2-1|-|TRBV7-8
CASSPIQGYSYNEQFF
TGTGCCAGCAGTCCAATACAGGGTTATTCCTACAATGAGCAGTTCTTC
>-|TRBJ1-3|-|TRBV6-5
CASSTTGLSGNTIYF
TGTGCCAGCAGTACAACAGGGTTGAGCGGAAACACCATATATTTT
>-|TRBJ2-2|-|TRBV19
CASSIPQVATGELFF
TGTGCCAGTAGTATCCCCCAGGTGGCGACCGGGGAGCTGTTTTTT
>TRBD2|TRBJ2-7|few|TRBV19
CASSIQRDHYEQYF
TGTGCCAGTAGTATCCAGCGGGACCACTACGAGCAGTACTTC
>-|TRBJ2-3|-|TRBV24-1
CATSTGGGTDTQYF
TGTGCCACCAGTACAGGGGGGGGGACAGATACGCAGTATTTT
>-|TRBJ2-2|-|TRBV6-5
CASSYEPTANTGELFF
TGTGCCAGCAGTTACGAGCCGACAGCGAACACCGGGGAGCTGTTTTTT
>TRBD2|TRBJ2-2|-|TRBV7-3
CASSLEAGANTGELFF
TGTGCCAGCAGCTTAGAAGCGGGGGCGAACACCGGGGAGCTGTTTTTT
>TRBD1|TRBJ1-4|-|TRBV28
CASTRGGQGSEKLFF
TGTGCCAGCACCCGGGGTGGACAGGGAAGTGAAAAACTGTTTTTT
>-|TRBJ2-5|-|TRBV6-5
CASSYSAGPQETQYF
TGTGCCAGCAGTTACTCGGCAGGTCCCCAAGAGACCCAGTACTTC
>-|TRBJ2-4|-|TRBV5-6
CASSLSQALWDIQYF
TGTGCCAGCAGCTTATCCCAGGCGCTGTGGGACATTCAGTACTTC
>TRBD2|TRBJ2-5|-|TRBV15
CATSGGGRETQYF
TGTGCCACGTCGGGAGGGGGTAGAGAGACCCAGTACTTC
>-|TRBJ1-1|-|TRBV5-7
CASSRWLTLGGGGTEAFF
TGTGCCAGCAGCCGCTGGCTGACTTTGGGGGGCGGGGGAACTGAAGCTTTCTTT
>-|TRBJ1-6|-|TRBV7-9
CASSVIGAGSPLHF
TGTGCCAGCAGCGTAATTGGGGCCGGATCACCCCTCCACTTT
>TRBD1|TRBJ2-3|-|TRBV5-1
CASSLGAGGDTQYF
TGCGCCAGCAGCTTGGGTGCAGGGGGCGATACGCAGTATTTT
>-|TRBJ1-5|-|TRBV28
CASSPAGLSNQPQHF
TGTGCCAGCAGTCCCGCGGGACTAAGCAATCAGCCCCAGCATTTT
>TRBD1|TRBJ1-1|-|TRBV27
CASSPWTGGYTEAFF
TGTGCCAGCAGTCCATGGACAGGGGGCTACACTGAAGCTTTCTTT
>-|TRBJ2-7|-|TRBV12-5
CASGLGNYGQYF
TGTGCTAGTGGTTTGGGGAACTACGGGCAGTACTTC
>-|TRBJ1-2|once|TRBV27
CASSRITGIYTF
TGTGCCAGCAGTCGTATAACCGGGATCTACACCTTC
>TRBD1|TRBJ1-5|-|TRBV19
CASSILGQGGNQPQHF
TGTGCCAGTAGTATTCTAGGGCAGGGGGGCAATCAGCCCCAGCATTTT
>TRBD2|TRBJ2-1|-|TRBV7-6
CASSLGRVEQFF
TGTGCCAGCAGCTTGGGGAGGGTTGAGCAGTTCTTC
>TRBD2|TRBJ2-1|-|TRBV5-4
CASSLVGASGTYNEQFF
TGTGCCAGCAGCTTGGTTGGAGCTAGCGGGACCTACAATGAGCAGTTCTTC
>TRBD1|TRBJ2-7|-|TRBV28
CASSPARGQANHEQYF
TGTGCCAGCAGTCCAGCTAGGGGACAGGCTAACCACGAGCAGTACTTC
>-|TRBJ1-6|-|TRBV7-8
CASRATRAGSYNSPLHF
TGTGCCAGCAGGGCGACCCGCGCGGGGTCCTATAATTCACCCCTCCACTTT
>-|TRBJ2-4|-|TRBV14
CASSQDGLAKNIQYF
TGTGCCAGCAGCCAAGATGGCCTAGCCAAAAACATTCAGTACTTC
>TRBD1|TRBJ2-3|-|TRBV5-1
CASRSGQVDTQYF
TGCGCCAGCAGATCCGGACAGGTGGATACGCAGTATTTT
>-|TRBJ1-6|once|TRBV20-1
CSDPQGSPLHF
TGCAGTGACCCACAGGGATCACCCCTCCACTTT
>TRBD2|TRBJ2-3|-|TRBV6-1
CASSATGAGGGDTQYF
TGTGCCAGCAGTGCCACTGGAGCGGGGGGGGGAGATACGCAGTATTTT
>-|TRBJ2-5|-|TRBV19
CASSADRAGRETQYF
TGTGCCAGTAGTGCTGACAGGGCGGGGCGGGAGACCCAGTACTTC
>-|TRBJ2-7|-|TRBV18
CASSPNSDEQYF
TGTGCCAGCTCACCAAATAGTGACGAGCAGTACTTC
>TRBD2|TRBJ2-2|-|TRBV6-1
CASSDLAGGPGELFF
TGTGCCAGCAGTGATTTAGCGGGGGGGCCCGGGGAGCTGTTTTTT
>-|TRBJ1-2|-|TRBV11-2
CASSLVLGNGYTF
TGTGCCAGCAGCTTAGTTCTCGGTAATGGCTACACCTTC
>TRBD1|TRBJ1-4|-|TRBV2
CASSPIGQGGNEKLFF
TGTGCCAGCAGCCCTATCGGACAGGGGGGGAATGAAAAACTGTTTTTT
>TRBD1|TRBJ2-7|-|TRBV18
CASARDREYEQYF
TGTGCCAGCGCTCGGGACAGGGAGTACGAGCAGTACTTC
>-|TRBJ2-3|-|TRBV6-5
CASSTAPDTQYF
TGTGCCAGCAGTACTGCCCCAGATACGCAGTATTTT
>TRBD2|TRBJ2-4|-|TRBV18
CASSPPSTSAGIQYF
TGTGCCAGCTCACCACCCTCGACTAGCGCGGGCATTCAGTACTTC